The TCR beta chain under discussion was sequenced for a study of T cells in women clearing cervical HPV infection. The overall study: Controls were women whose single incident HPV16 infection cleared within 12 months without precancer or cancer. HLA type stays a possible confounder, typing being limited.

The protocol was immunoSEQ multiplex PCR, while the TCRdb copy is restricted to in-frame clones and leaves out a portion. Found here are some 40,000 clones; the top ten clones hold about 6.8%. Whole-study findings and limits: Effector/memory and HPV-specific T cells were not isolated, and association timing is unknown.

About this clone itself: Its target is unknown. The read ends 3 residues shy of where the CDR3 ends; the end is completed using the germline J gene.

Germline-derived CDR1 and CDR2 are LNHDA and SQIVND (reference sequence). With 5 bases removed from V and 0 bases from J, the gap between germline ends came to 10 bases. The CDR3 has 14 residues. Specimen: blood buffy coat. The chain is built from TRBV19 and TRBJ1-1; D unresolved. This TCR derives from a woman aged 18 to 75 with a cervical HPV16 infection that either progressed to CIN3+ or cleared (not recorded which). CDR3 DNA, as far as it was read: TGTGCCAGTAGTCTACAGAAAATGAACACTGAA. It encodes CASSLQKMNTE. The full CDR3 protein reads CASSLQKMNTEAFF.